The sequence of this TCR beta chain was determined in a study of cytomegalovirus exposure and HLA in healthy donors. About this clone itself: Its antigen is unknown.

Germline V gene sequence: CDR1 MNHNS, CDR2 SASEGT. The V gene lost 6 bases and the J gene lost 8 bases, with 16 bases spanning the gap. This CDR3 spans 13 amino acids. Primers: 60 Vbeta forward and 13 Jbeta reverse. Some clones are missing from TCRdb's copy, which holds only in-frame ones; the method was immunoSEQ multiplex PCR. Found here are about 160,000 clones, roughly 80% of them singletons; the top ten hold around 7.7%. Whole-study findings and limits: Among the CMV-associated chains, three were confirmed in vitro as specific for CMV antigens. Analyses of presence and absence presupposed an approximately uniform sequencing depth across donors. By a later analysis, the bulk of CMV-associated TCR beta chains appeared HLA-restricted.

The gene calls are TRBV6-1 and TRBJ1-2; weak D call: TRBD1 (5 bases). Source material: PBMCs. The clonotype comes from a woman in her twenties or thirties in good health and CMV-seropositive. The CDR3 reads CASRGGPWDGYTF. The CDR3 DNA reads TGTGCCAGCAGGGGGGGACCCTGGGACGGCTACACCTTC.